This passage covers 18 T cell receptor beta chains from one sample sequenced in a study of tumor T cells in aggressive B-cell lymphoma. TCRdb's copy holds only in-frame clones and misses some; the assay was immunoSEQ multiplex PCR. The table includes thousands of clones, roughly 93% detected once. The sequencing sample was made of tumor tissue. Receptors originate from an adult with diffuse large B cell lymphoma.

The chain employs TRBV7-2 and TRBJ2-7, with 7 positions matching TRBD1. Germline lookup yields CDR1 SGHTA and CDR2 FQGNSA. V lost 6 bases, J lost 3 bases, and 2 bases stayed unmatched. This CDR3 has 12 amino acids. In nucleotides, the CDR3 is TGTGCCAGCAGTTGGGACAGCTACGAGCAGTACTTC. Its protein is CASSWDSYEQYF.

The CDR3, as DNA: TGTGCCAGCAGTGAAACAGGGGATGGGGCTAACTATGGCTACACCTTC. Encoded protein: CASSETGDGANYGYTF. This rearrangement joins TRBV28 to TRBJ1-2, with 7 bases fitting TRBD1. This CDR3 is built from 16 residues. The ends lost 5 bases at V and 0 bases at J; junction bases unmatched: 9. CDR1 MDHEN and CDR2 SYDVKM come from the germline V gene.

The chain carries TRBV5-1 and TRBJ2-5; D perhaps matches TRBD1 (6 bases). Trimming cost V 0 bases and J 4 bases, with 16 bases left between them. This CDR3 comprises 16 residues. Looked up from germline, CDR1 is SGHRS and CDR2 is YFSETQ. The DNA of the CDR3 is TGCGCCAGCAGCTTGGGCTCACAGGGCCGGGGAGAGACCCAGTACTTC. This codes for CASSLGSQGRGETQYF.

The V call is TRBV19, the J call TRBJ2-7; 8 positions match TRBD2. V gave up 10 bases and J gave up 4 bases; unmatched junction bases: 15. Germline CDR1 is LNHDA and CDR2 is SQIVND (reference sequence). There are 15 residues in the CDR3. For the CDR3, the DNA is TGTGCCAAGTCGGCCCCCGGGGGGGGACCGTACGAGCAGTACTTC. It specifies CAKSAPGGGPYEQYF. Using reference TRBV19 and TRBJ2-7 for the parts outside the CDR3, the full variable domain is DGGITQSPKYLFRKEGQNVTLSCEQNLNHDAMYWYRQDPGQGLRLIYYSQIVNDFQKGDIAEGYSVSREKKESFPLTVTSAQKNPTAFYLCAKSAPGGGPYEQYFGPGTRLTVT.

The genes are TRBV7-2 and TRBJ2-2, with 10 bases aligning to TRBD1. The germline CDR1 and CDR2 sequences are SGHTA and FQGNSA. The CDR3 is made up of 16 amino acids. The ends lost 2 bases at V and 3 bases at J; junction bases unmatched: 3. The CDR3: CASSLTGTGDTGELFF. In DNA, the CDR3 is TGTGCCAGCAGCTTAACCGGGACAGGGGACACCGGGGAGCTGTTTTTT.

The chain links TRBV5-6 to TRBJ2-7; 11 nucleotides agree with TRBD1. CDR1 is SGHDT and CDR2 is YYEEEE in the germline V gene. CDR3 length equals 14 residues. V lost 4 bases and J lost 5; bases outside the gene matches: 5. The CDR3 DNA reads as TGTGCCAGCAGCCGGGACAGGGGGATCAACGAGCAGTACTTC. It is translated as CASSRDRGINEQYF.

This clone was seen only once. This rearrangement joins TRBV9 to TRBJ2-2, with TRBD2 matching 10 bases. Germline CDR1 SGDLS, CDR2 YYNGEE. With 6 bases clipped from V and 5 bases from J, the junction kept 7 bases outside the gene matches. The CDR3 has 15 amino acids. CDR3 in DNA: TGTGCCAGCACAGGGCTAGCGGGAGTAACCGGGGAGCTGTTTTTT. This translates into CASTGLAGVTGELFF. Full variable domain (outside the CDR3, taken from reference TRBV9 and TRBJ2-2): DSGVTQTPKHLITATGQRVTLRCSPRSGDLSVYWYQQSLDQGLQFLIQYYNGEERAKGNILERFSAQQFPDLHSELNLSSLELGDSALYFCASTGLAGVTGELFFGEGSRLTVL.

The chain has TRBV10-3 and TRBJ2-1; D is perhaps TRBD2 (7 bases). CDR1 and CDR2 (germline): ENHRY, SYGVKD. Trimming cost V 11 bases and J 0 bases, with 17 bases left between them. CDR3 length: 15 residues. CDR3 DNA sequence: TGTGCCGGCGGAGGGGGGGTTAGCTCCTACAATGAGCAGTTCTTC. This sequence encodes CAGGGGVSSYNEQFF.

This chain joins TRBV19 and TRBJ2-1, with D hard to call. The V end was cut by 3 bases, the J end by 8 bases, with 11 bases between. CDR3 size: 13 residues. Germline V CDR1 and CDR2: LNHDA, SQIVND (reference sequence). The CDR3 DNA follows: TGTGCCAGTAGTATGCTAGATTATTATGAGCAGTTCTTC. It specifies CASSMLDYYEQFF. The full variable domain, its missing parts supplied by reference TRBV19 and TRBJ2-1, is DGGITQSPKYLFRKEGQNVTLSCEQNLNHDAMYWYRQDPGQGLRLIYYSQIVNDFQKGDIAEGYSVSREKKESFPLTVTSAQKNPTAFYLCASSMLDYYEQFFGPGTRLTVL.

V and J are TRBV6-1 and TRBJ1-1, with 7 bases fitting TRBD1. The CDR3 has 14 residues. The J segment lost 6 bases and the V segment lost 7 bases, leaving 11 bases of the junction unmatched. CDR1 is MNHNS and CDR2 is SASEGT in the germline V gene. The DNA of the CDR3 is TGTGCCAGCACCTCCGGTCAGGGGGTCGCTGAAGCTTTCTTT. Translation: CASTSGQGVAEAFF.

The genes are TRBV7-6 and TRBJ2-7, with a tentative D call TRBD1 (6 bases). With 3 bases removed from V and 12 bases from J, the gap between germline ends came to 15 bases. This CDR3 has 12 amino acids. CDR1 and CDR2 (germline): SGHVS, FNYEAQ. The CDR3 DNA reads as TGTGCCAGCAGCTTTGACAGGACCTCCTGGTACTTC. This gives the protein CASSFDRTSWYF.

The V gene is TRBV28, the J gene TRBJ2-7; weak D call: TRBD1 (6 bases). Germline V CDR1 and CDR2: MDHEN, SYDVKM. Trimming left V 2 bases short and J 0 bases short, with 20 bases between. CDR3 size: 18 residues. The CDR3 loop reads CASSLLGTSLNPSYEQYF. Here the CDR3 DNA reads TGTGCCAGCAGTTTACTCGGGACATCCCTCAACCCCTCCTACGAGCAGTACTTC.

This chain joins TRBV4-1 and TRBJ2-7, with 8 nucleotides matching TRBD2. The germline V gene has CDR1 MGHRA and CDR2 YSYEKL. The trim removed 4 bases at V and 3 bases at J, leaving 5 bases unmatched. This CDR3 is built from 14 residues. The CDR3 region has the DNA TGCGCCAGCAGCCTCCGGGAGGGGATCTACGAGCAGTACTTC. The encoded protein is CASSLREGIYEQYF.

V and J are TRBV6-1 and TRBJ1-2; 8 bases are shared with TRBD1. In germline, CDR1 is MNHNS, CDR2 SASEGT. The length of the CDR3 is 18 residues. Trimming removed 4 bases from V and 4 bases from J; junction bases left unmatched: 17. CDR3 residues: CASSASRTGSSSFYGYTF. In DNA form, the CDR3 reads TGTGCCAGCAGTGCCTCCCGGACAGGGTCCTCCTCCTTCTATGGCTACACCTTC.

The V call is TRBV15, the J call TRBJ1-1; no clear D gene. Germline V gene lookup returns CDR1 LNHNV and CDR2 YYDKDF (reference sequence). V lost 3 bases and J lost 1, with 6 bases in between. This CDR3 comprises 13 residues. CDR3 bases: TGTGCCACCAGCAGGTCGGGGAACACTGAAGCTTTCTTT. It encodes CATSRSGNTEAFF.

This clone was counted a single time. The DNA for the CDR3 is TGTGCCAGCGCACCCCTGGGGGGAGCGGGACCCAATGAGCAGTTCTTC. It yields the protein CASAPLGGAGPNEQFF. The chain joins TRBV27 to TRBJ2-1; 7 bases are shared with TRBD2. This CDR3 is 16 amino acids long. Trimming took 8 bases from V and 6 from J; bases not matched to a gene: 16. Germline CDR1 and CDR2: MNHEY and SMNVEV (reference sequence).

The V gene is TRBV4-2, the J gene TRBJ2-5, with 8 positions matching TRBD1. Losses at the gene ends were 0 bases for V and 5 bases for J; bases not matched to a gene: 5. The CDR3 contains 15 residues. Germline V gene data show CDR1 as LGHNA and CDR2 as YNFKEQ. The CDR3, as DNA: TGTGCCAGCAGCCAAGATCAGGGGGCGGGGGAGACCCAGTACTTC. Its protein is CASSQDQGAGETQYF.

The chain has TRBV4-1 and TRBJ2-1, with TRBD1 matching 10 bases. The V gene end was trimmed by 3 bases and the J gene end by 8 bases; junction bases not matched to a gene: 4. Germline CDR1 reads MGHRA; CDR2 reads YSYEKL. The CDR3 totals 14 residues. The CDR3 sequence is CASSQGTGVDEQFF. The CDR3 DNA follows: TGCGCCAGCAGCCAGGGGACAGGGGTGGATGAGCAGTTCTTC.